The 19 T cell receptor beta chains given below trace back to one sample, sequenced in a study of patients and donors after allogeneic stem cell transplantation (dated by TCRdb to 2018 to 2021). The library was obtained by RT-PCR. The sample was run on a NextSeq 550. TCRdb reran the public reads through fastp at Q25 and MiXCR, keeping productive beta chains. A single entry per CDR3 protein holds the most common genes and DNA from its merged rows. This sample lists about a million distinct CDR3 sequences; about a sixth were detected once. Clones ranked in the top ten supply 5.5% to 6.5% of the sample. The sample consisted of blood, either unsorted or a sorted T cell fraction (not recorded which). These receptors were collected from a human donor who was either an allogeneic HSCT recipient or a stem cell or donor lymphocyte infusion donor (not recorded which). It is not recorded whose cells these are; they may come from a transplant donor.

The table lists this clonotype with a few counts. This chain uses TRBV10-3 with TRBJ2-2; the match to TRBD2 covers 12 bases. The germline CDR1 and CDR2 sequences are ENHRY and SYGVKD. CDR3 length: 16 residues. The junction had 6 bases not matched to a gene; V was cut back by 6 bases and J by 4 bases. CDR3 sequence reads: CAISPSGRAATGELFF. The CDR3, as DNA: TGTGCCATCAGCCCTAGCGGGAGGGCTGCCACCGGGGAGCTGTTTTTT.

V is TRBV2 and J is TRBJ2-1; the D gene is possibly TRBD2 (6 bases). V lost 8 bases, J lost 1 base, and 12 bases lay in between. The CDR3 totals 14 residues. Germline assignment: CDR1 SNHLY and CDR2 FYNNEI. CDR3 bases: TGTGCCAGCGGGGGGTGGCCTTCCTACAATGAGCAGTTCTTC. Its protein product is CASGGWPSYNEQFF.

The gene calls are TRBV4-3 and TRBJ2-3, with D unresolved. The CDR3 loop spans 14 amino acids. The V and J ends lost 0 bases and 4 bases respectively, with 8 bases between them. Germline-derived CDR1 and CDR2 are LGHNA and YSLEER. The CDR3 nucleotides read TGCGCCAGCAGCCAAGAAGGTCATGCAGATACGCAGTATTTT. This sequence encodes CASSQEGHADTQYF.

This clonotype was seen a handful of times. Sequence at one end of the junction differs from germline and may be a read error. This chain joins TRBV29-1 and TRBJ2-7, with D perhaps TRBD2 (6 bases). The CDR3 consists of 11 residues. CDR1 and CDR2 (germline): SQVTM, ANQGSEA. The CDR3 coding sequence is TGCAGCGTTGAGGCGGGGAATAAAGAGTCCTTC. This gives the protein CSVEAGNKESF.

The table lists this clonotype with a few counts. The CDR3 is CSARDLGQAQMNTEAFF. CDR3 DNA sequence: TGCAGTGCTAGAGATCTGGGACAGGCGCAGATGAACACTGAAGCTTTCTTT. The chain couples TRBV20-1 to TRBJ1-1, with 8 bases identical to TRBD1. From germline, CDR1 is DFQATT and CDR2 SNEGSKA (reference sequence). The CDR3 runs to 17 residues. Losses at the gene ends were 0 bases for V and 0 bases for J; bases not matched to a gene: 9.

This clonotype was found many times. The CDR3 nucleotides are TGCAGCGTTGATCGGGACACCCCTAGCGGCTACACCTTC. It translates to CSVDRDTPSGYTF. This chain links TRBV29-1 with TRBJ1-2, with D perhaps matching TRBD1 (6 bases). Deletions cut 3 bases from V and 8 bases from J, with 16 bases between. The V gene's germline CDR1 is SQVTM and CDR2 ANQGSEA. CDR3 length equals 13 residues.

V and J are TRBV6-5 and TRBJ2-7, with TRBD1 matching over 7 bases. CDR1 is MNHEY, CDR2 SVGAGI, per germline. The V gene end was trimmed by 1 base and the J gene end by 3 bases; junction bases not matched to a gene: 6. The CDR3 has 15 amino acids. Here the CDR3 reads CASSYWASGGYEQYF. The CDR3 DNA is TGTGCCAGCAGTTACTGGGCTTCAGGGGGCTACGAGCAGTACTTC.

This clonotype was detected only a few times. The V gene is TRBV30, the J gene TRBJ1-2; no firm D call. The germline CDR1 and CDR2 sequences are GTSNPN and SVGIG (reference sequence). Trimming shortened V by 0 bases and J by 10 bases, and 18 bases separated the two germline ends. CDR3 length: 14 residues. The CDR3 sequence: CAWSVGWALNSYTF. The CDR3 bases are TGTGCCTGGAGTGTAGGATGGGCCCTCAACTCCTACACCTTC. Combining the CDR3 with reference TRBV30 and TRBJ1-2 gives the whole variable domain SQTIHQWPATLVQPVGSPLSLECTVEGTSNPNLYWYRQAAGRGLQLLFYSVGIGQISSEVPQNLSASRPQDRQFILSSKKLLLSDSGFYLCAWSVGWALNSYTFGSGTRLTVV.

The table lists this clonotype with a few counts. This chain joins TRBV12-3 or TRBV12-4 and TRBJ1-1; TRBD1 is a possible D gene (5 bases). The germline V and J ends were trimmed by 5 bases and 1 base, with 14 bases remaining between them. The CDR3 is made up of 15 amino acids. CDR3 DNA: TGTGCCAGCAGTACGCTACAGGCCCCGAACACTGAAGCTTTCTTT. Residues: CASSTLQAPNTEAFF.

This clonotype was detected ten times or more. This sequence joins TRBV11-2 and TRBJ2-1, with D hard to call. Germline V lookup: CDR1 SGHAT, CDR2 FQNNGV. The CDR3 spans 14 residues. Trimming removed 1 base from V and 4 bases from J, with 8 bases in between. Here the CDR3 reads CASSLGSLYNEQFF. DNA for the CDR3: TGTGCCAGCAGCTTAGGGAGCCTGTACAATGAGCAGTTCTTC.

To note about this clonotype: Compared with germline, one end of the junction differs, possibly owing to a read error. The rearrangement links TRBV13 to TRBJ2-6, with D perhaps assigned TRBD1 or TRBD2 (5 bases each). Germline assignment: CDR1 PRHDT and CDR2 FYEKMQ (reference sequence). The CDR3 sequence is 15 residues long. The CDR3 loop reads CSSSSLGPGANVLTF. The CDR3 region has the DNA TGTTCCAGCAGCTCCCTGGGACCTGGGGCCAACGTCCTGACTTTC.

This clonotype was counted between two and nine times. The chain recombines TRBV7-9 with TRBJ2-2; 9 nucleotides line up with TRBD1. With V trimmed by 6 bases and J by 6 bases, 5 bases remained unmatched. The CDR3 contains 14 residues. The germline V gene encodes CDR1 SEHNR and CDR2 FQNEAQ (reference sequence). The CDR3 sequence: CASRPTGGPGELFF. CDR3 coding DNA: TGTGCCAGCAGGCCCACAGGGGGCCCCGGGGAGCTGTTTTTT.

This clonotype was seen a handful of times. The V call is TRBV12-3 or TRBV12-4, the J call TRBJ1-4; D is unresolved. This CDR3 is built from 15 residues. The ends were cut back, 2 bases at V and 0 bases at J, with 7 bases in the middle. CDR3 DNA: TGTGCCAGCAGTTTAAGGTTTTCAACTAATGAAAAACTGTTTTTT. It yields the protein CASSLRFSTNEKLFF.

CDR3 amino acids: CSAYDRRNTEAFF. Written as DNA, the CDR3 is TGCAGTGCTTATGACAGGCGGAACACTGAAGCTTTCTTT. The gene calls are TRBV20-1 and TRBJ1-1; possibly TRBD1 for D (6 bases). V lost 5 bases and J 1 base, leaving 11 bases between the germline ends. Germline CDR1 DFQATT, CDR2 SNEGSKA (reference sequence). This CDR3 contains 13 residues.

This clonotype was counted between two and nine times. J is TRBJ2-1 and V is TRBV20-1; D possibly corresponds to TRBD1 (6 bases). CDR1 and CDR2 (germline): DFQATT, SNEGSKA (reference sequence). V lost 2 bases, J lost 2 bases, and 16 bases lay in between. This CDR3 spans 16 amino acids. DNA for the CDR3: TGCAGTGCTAGATCATCTGAGGGGGAGACCTACAATGAGCAGTTCTTC. Protein product: CSARSSEGETYNEQFF.

The sample holds many counts of this clonotype. V is TRBV7-9 and J is TRBJ1-5; D is undetermined. The CDR3 length is 14 residues. Trimming left V 5 bases short and J 1 base short, with 9 bases between. In germline, CDR1 is SEHNR, CDR2 FQNEAQ (reference sequence). The chain's CDR3 is CASSRPGSNQPQHF. CDR3 nucleotide sequence: TGTGCCAGCAGCCGCCCCGGGAGCAATCAGCCCCAGCATTTT.

In its sample, this clonotype was seen a few times. V gene TRBV4-3 combines with J gene TRBJ2-7, with unresolved D. CDR1 is LGHNA and CDR2 is YSLEER in the germline V gene. This CDR3 comprises 14 residues. Deletions cut 0 bases from V and 7 bases from J, with 13 bases between. DNA of the CDR3: TGCGCCAGCAGCCAAGATTGGGATCCGAGGGAGCAGTACTTC. Protein product: CASSQDWDPREQYF.

This clonotype was seen only a few times. This chain uses TRBV29-1 with TRBJ1-1, with D hard to call. The CDR3 consists of 15 residues. Germline assignment: CDR1 SQVTM and CDR2 ANQGSEA. The V gene lost 6 bases and the J gene lost 0 bases, with 17 bases spanning the gap. CDR3 loop: CSVEKVADMNTEAFF. The CDR3 bases are TGCAGCGTGGAAAAGGTGGCAGACATGAACACTGAAGCTTTCTTT.

The gene calls are TRBV5-1 and TRBJ2-2; 10 bases are shared with TRBD2. Trimming cost V 2 bases and J 4 bases; bases outside gene matches: 8. The CDR3 covers 17 residues. Germline values: CDR1 SGHRS, CDR2 YFSETQ. CDR3 in DNA: TGCGCCAGCAGCTTCCCTAGCGGGAGTTTGGGCACCGGGGAGCTGTTTTTT. Residues: CASSFPSGSLGTGELFF.